This T cell receptor (beta chain) appears in the sequencing data of a study of cytomegalovirus exposure and HLA in healthy donors. On the study more broadly: A previous analysis identified 90 million to 140 million unique TCR beta sequences derived from around 180 million T cells. Study conclusions and caveats: A classifier reportedly called cytomegalovirus status with high sensitivity and specificity. It was only CMV serostatus that was available as immune exposure information.

On this clone itself: Its antigen is not identified.

V lost 5 bases, J lost 6 bases, and 5 bases stayed unmatched. The CDR3 loop spans 13 amino acids. Germline values: CDR1 SEHNR, CDR2 FQNEAQ (reference sequence). The PCR employed 60 Vbeta primers together with 13 Jbeta primers. The assay was immunoSEQ multiplex PCR, and TCRdb's table has in-frame clones only and misses some. The sample holds some 140,000 clones, around 80% seen once. This TCR derives from a man aged 30 to 45 in good health and CMV-seronegative. Source material: PBMCs. The V call is TRBV7-9, the J call TRBJ2-7; 9 positions agree with TRBD2. For the CDR3, the DNA is TGTGCCAGCAGCCTCGGAGCGGGAGGCGAGCAGTACTTC. Amino acids: CASSLGAGGEQYF.